A selection of T cell receptor beta chains follows, all from one sample in a study of regulatory T cells in long-lasting Graves disease. One entry per CDR3 protein, called by TCRdb with MiXCR from the multiplex PCR reads. This repertoire shows 300,000 to 450,000 distinct CDR3 sequences, 15% to 17% found once; its top ten account for over 20%. The specimen comprised peripheral blood mononuclear cells (PBMCs), sampled at new diagnosis, from a patient treated with antithyroid drugs. The receptors here all came from a female donor with Graves disease. Each CDR3 is given with its conserved first and last residue. The D gene is left open where the match is weak. Expanded clones are given a class, and other clones once, few, many or no size at all.

size | J | length | V | D | CDR3 | DNA
many | TRBJ1-5 | 15 | TRBV7-8 | TRBD1 | CASSPPGQANQPQHF | TGTGCCAGCAGTCCGCCGGGACAGGCCAATCAGCCCCAGCATTTT
NA | TRBJ2-5 | 13 | TRBV7-2 | NA | CASSWDWGETQYF | TGTGCCAGCAGCTGGGACTGGGGAGAGACCCAGTACTTC
NA | TRBJ1-5 | 16 | TRBV12-3/TRBV12-4 | TRBD1 | CASSFGQGQYYQPQHF | TGTGCCAGCAGTTTCGGACAGGGACAATATTATCAGCCCCAGCATTTT
many | TRBJ1-6 | 13 | TRBV3-1 | NA | CASSQDSPGALHF | TGTGCCAGCAGCCAAGACAGCCCCGGAGCCCTCCACTTT
few | TRBJ1-2 | 14 | TRBV29-1 | NA | CSDGGQELNYGYTF | TGCAGCGACGGAGGGCAGGAACTTAACTATGGCTACACCTTC
once | TRBJ2-3 | 17 | TRBV11-1 | TRBD2 | CASSLVRAGGPTDTQYF | TGTGCCAGCAGCTTAGTAAGGGCGGGAGGGCCGACAGATACGCAGTATTTT
many | TRBJ1-2 | 15 | TRBV30 | NA | CAWSGPQGSNYGYTF | TGTGCCTGGAGTGGTCCCCAGGGATCCAACTATGGCTACACCTTC
many | TRBJ2-1 | 15 | TRBV5-1 | TRBD2 | CASSASGRASGEQFF | TGCGCCAGCAGTGCTAGCGGGAGGGCTTCGGGTGAGCAGTTCTTC
many | TRBJ2-2 | 15 | TRBV5-1 | NA | CASSLSAFNTGELFF | TGCGCCAGCAGCTTGTCGGCCTTTAACACCGGGGAGCTGTTTTTT
many | TRBJ2-5 | 15 | TRBV4-1 | NA | CASSQDGGSGETQYF | TGCGCCAGCAGCCAAGACGGGGGCTCGGGGGAGACCCAGTACTTC
NA | TRBJ2-2 | 14 | TRBV12-3/TRBV12-4 | TRBD1 | CASSPQGVTGELFF | TGTGCCAGCAGCCCGCAGGGGGTCACCGGGGAGCTGTTTTTT
NA | TRBJ1-5 | 18 | TRBV6-2/TRBV6-3 | NA | CASSRRGQSTHSNQPQHF | TGTGCCAGCAGTCGACGCGGACAGTCAACCCATAGCAATCAGCCCCAGCATTTT
many | TRBJ1-6 | 16 | TRBV7-6 | TRBD1 | CASSTSGGDSNSPLHF | TGTGCCAGCAGCACCTCGGGGGGGGACAGTAATTCACCCCTCCACTTT
many | TRBJ1-2 | 15 | TRBV7-9 | NA | CASSLETHRAGGYTF | TGTGCCAGCAGCTTAGAAACCCACAGGGCAGGTGGCTACACCTTC
many | TRBJ1-5 | 16 | TRBV6-1 | NA | CASSDSGGYSNQPQHF | TGTGCCAGCAGCGATAGTGGGGGGTATAGCAATCAGCCCCAGCATTTT
many | TRBJ2-7 | 15 | TRBV29-1 | TRBD1 | CSVVRSQGATNEQYF | TGCAGCGTTGTTCGTTCCCAGGGGGCCACAAACGAGCAGTACTTC
NA | TRBJ2-5 | 16 | TRBV28 | TRBD2 | CASSTLAGGSGETQYF | TGTGCCAGCAGTACTCTAGCGGGAGGTTCCGGGGAGACCCAGTACTTC
many | TRBJ2-3 | 13 | TRBV6-4 | TRBD2 | CASSSGALDTQYF | TGTGCCAGCAGCAGCGGGGCGCTAGATACGCAGTATTTT
NA | TRBJ1-5 | 15 | TRBV6-1 | NA | CASSDGAGPNQPQHF | TGTGCCAGCAGTGATGGGGCAGGGCCCAATCAGCCCCAGCATTTT
many | TRBJ1-1 | 19 | TRBV5-1 | NA | CASSLATGTSIQANTEAFF | TGCGCCAGCAGCTTGGCCACTGGGACTTCGATACAGGCGAACACTGAAGCTTTCTTT
few | TRBJ2-1 | 15 | TRBV7-9 | NA | CASSLAGGELNEQFF | TGTGCCAGCAGCTTAGCAGGGGGTGAGCTTAATGAGCAGTTCTTC
many | TRBJ1-2 | 15 | TRBV29-1 | NA | CSALEVRPGSYGYTF | TGCAGCGCCCTCGAAGTCCGGCCGGGTAGCTATGGCTACACCTTC
many | TRBJ2-1 | 13 | TRBV20-1 | TRBD2 | CSSGTTNYNEQFF | TGCAGTTCTGGGACTACGAACTACAATGAGCAGTTCTTC
many | TRBJ1-5 | 18 | TRBV6-1 | NA | CASSEWAAIKDSNQPQHF | TGTGCCAGCAGTGAATGGGCAGCAATTAAGGATAGCAATCAGCCCCAGCATTTT
many | TRBJ2-6 | 15 | TRBV28 | NA | CASNTGSSGANVLTF | TGTGCCAGCAATACGGGGAGCTCTGGGGCCAACGTCCTGACTTTC
NA | TRBJ1-6 | 12 | TRBV3-1 | NA | CASSQINSPLHF | TGTGCCAGCAGCCAAATTAATTCACCCCTCCACTTT
many | TRBJ1-2 | 13 | TRBV20-1 | NA | CSAREGLVNGYTF | TGCAGTGCTAGAGAAGGCCTCGTAAATGGCTACACCTTC
many | TRBJ2-5 | 15 | TRBV3-1 | NA | CASSPSGGRRETQYF | TGTGCCAGCAGCCCGTCCGGGGGGCGAAGAGAGACCCAGTACTTC
many | TRBJ1-5 | 15 | TRBV27 | NA | CASRLGGGAAQPQHF | TGTGCCAGCAGACTAGGGGGAGGGGCTGCTCAGCCCCAGCATTTT
many | TRBJ1-4 | 14 | TRBV7-8 | NA | CASSPGTSNEKLFF | TGTGCCAGCAGCCCCGGGACAAGTAATGAAAAACTGTTTTTT
few | TRBJ2-7 | 11 | TRBV29-1 | NA | CSGEDGYEQYF | TGCAGCGGTGAAGATGGGTACGAGCAGTACTTC
many | TRBJ2-3 | 16 | TRBV2 | TRBD1 | CASSLPGQDDTDTQYF | TGTGCCAGCAGCCTCCCGGGACAGGACGACACAGATACGCAGTATTTT
NA | TRBJ2-7 | 15 | TRBV25-1 | NA | CASSEYEGMGYEQYF | TGTGCCAGCAGTGAATATGAGGGGATGGGCTACGAGCAGTACTTC
many | TRBJ2-7 | 17 | TRBV7-2 | TRBD2 | CASSFRGTSGGTYEQYF | TGTGCCAGCAGCTTCAGAGGGACTAGCGGGGGGACCTACGAGCAGTACTTC
many | TRBJ1-5 | 17 | TRBV6-2/TRBV6-3 | TRBD1 | CASSYSKGQGAGQPQHF | TGTGCCAGCAGTTACTCGAAGGGACAGGGGGCCGGGCAGCCCCAGCATTTT
few | TRBJ1-1 | 14 | TRBV9 | NA | CASSSRVSGTEAFF | TGTGCCAGCAGCTCCAGGGTATCGGGCACTGAAGCTTTCTTT
NA | TRBJ1-2 | 15 | TRBV19 | TRBD1 | CASSLRDRVWYGYTF | TGTGCCAGTAGTCTCCGGGACAGGGTATGGTATGGCTACACCTTC
NA | TRBJ1-5 | 14 | TRBV5-5 | NA | CASSLEQARWPQHF | TGTGCCAGCAGCTTGGAGCAGGCGAGATGGCCCCAGCATTTT
many | TRBJ1-4 | 14 | TRBV20-1 | NA | CSARVRQAYEKLFF | TGCAGTGCTAGAGTTCGCCAGGCCTATGAAAAACTGTTTTTT
NA | TRBJ1-6 | 14 | TRBV12-3/TRBV12-4 | NA | CASSSSGRNSPLHF | TGTGCCAGCAGCTCCTCAGGACGGAATTCACCCCTCCACTTT
many | TRBJ1-4 | 14 | TRBV6-5 | NA | CASSYSNEVKKLFF | TGTGCCAGCAGTTACTCGAACGAGGTGAAAAAACTGTTTTTT
few | TRBJ1-5 | 15 | TRBV12-3/TRBV12-4 | NA | CASSFYRDGHQPQHF | TGTGCCAGCAGTTTTTACAGGGACGGGCATCAGCCCCAGCATTTT
many | TRBJ2-1 | 14 | TRBV20-1 | TRBD2 | CSARPGGSYNEQFF | TGCAGTGCTAGGCCTGGCGGGAGCTACAATGAGCAGTTCTTC
NA | TRBJ2-7 | 13 | TRBV7-3 | NA | CASSLTEGYEQYF | TGTGCCAGCAGCTTAACGGAGGGTTACGAGCAGTACTTC
many | TRBJ1-1 | 13 | TRBV29-1 | NA | CSVEVERVTEAFF | TGCAGCGTTGAAGTCGAGCGGGTCACTGAAGCTTTCTTT
few | TRBJ2-7 | 14 | TRBV27 | TRBD1 | CASTPGDRAHEQYF | TGTGCCAGCACCCCAGGGGACAGGGCCCACGAGCAGTACTTC
many | TRBJ1-4 | 12 | TRBV24-1 | NA | CATQSDDRKLFF | TGTGCCACCCAATCGGACGACCGAAAACTGTTTTTT
many | TRBJ2-1 | 16 | TRBV30 | TRBD2 | CAWAPWREAIYNEQFF | TGTGCCTGGGCCCCATGGCGGGAGGCCATCTACAATGAGCAGTTCTTC
few | TRBJ1-1 | 14 | TRBV3-1 | TRBD1 | CASSPNRGNTEAFF | TGTGCCAGCAGCCCAAACAGGGGGAACACTGAAGCTTTCTTT
NA | TRBJ1-1 | 15 | TRBV9 | TRBD1 | CASSFRGLPNTEAFF | TGTGCCAGCAGCTTCAGGGGGCTCCCGAACACTGAAGCTTTCTTT
once | TRBJ2-3 | 17 | TRBV18 | TRBD2 | CASSHRSGRAGTDTQYF | TGTGCCAGCTCACATCGGAGCGGGAGGGCCGGCACAGATACGCAGTATTTT
many | TRBJ2-1 | 18 | TRBV7-6 | NA | CASSLAGWERDSNSEQFF | TGTGCCAGCAGCTTAGCTGGGTGGGAACGGGACTCCAATTCAGAGCAGTTCTTC
NA | TRBJ2-1 | 16 | TRBV9 | TRBD2 | CASSPAGTSGYNEQFF | TGTGCCAGCAGCCCCGCCGGGACTAGCGGGTACAATGAGCAGTTCTTC
many | TRBJ2-1 | 17 | TRBV5-5 | NA | CASSSRAPGRSYNEQFF | TGTGCCAGCAGCTCCAGGGCCCCGGGGCGCTCCTACAATGAGCAGTTCTTC
NA | TRBJ2-3 | 13 | TRBV18 | NA | CASSPRREDTQYF | TGTGCCAGCTCACCACGGCGGGAAGATACGCAGTATTTT
NA | TRBJ1-3 | 14 | TRBV7-2 | NA | CASSLIGDGNTIYF | TGTGCCAGCAGCTTAATCGGGGATGGAAACACCATATATTTT
many | TRBJ1-4 | 15 | TRBV11-2 | NA | CASSLRGGRVEKLFF | TGTGCCAGCAGCTTACGCGGGGGACGTGTTGAAAAACTGTTTTTT
many | TRBJ1-2 | 12 | TRBV2 | NA | CASDRDSYGYTF | TGTGCCAGCGATCGGGATAGCTATGGCTACACCTTC